The 14 T cell receptor beta chains below all came from one sample that was sequenced in a study of blood T cell repertoires in COVID-19. TCRdb's table, derived via immunoSEQ multiplex PCR, lists solely in-frame clones and lacks some. The table has about 92,000 clones, around 93% seen once; the top ten hold 1.8%. The sequencing sample was made of peripheral blood. Source of these receptors: a human donor with active COVID-19. The donor label of this sample is uncertain.

The J gene is TRBJ2-5, the V gene TRBV6-6, with 7 bases that match TRBD2. This CDR3 region has 14 residues. Germline V gene lookup returns CDR1 MNHNY and CDR2 SVGAGI (reference sequence). With 5 bases clipped from V and 1 base from J, the junction kept 4 bases outside the gene matches. The chain's CDR3 is CASSPGGPQETQYF. DNA of the CDR3: TGTGCCAGCAGTCCGGGGGGACCCCAAGAGACCCAGTACTTC.

The chain carries TRBV6-5 and TRBJ2-3; 9 bases are shared with TRBD1. The ends lost 0 bases at V and 4 bases at J; junction bases unmatched: 5. CDR3 length: 16 amino acids. CDR1 and CDR2 (germline): MNHEY, SVGAGI. DNA for the CDR3: TGTGCCAGCAGTTACTCGGGACAGGGTGAGCCAGATACGCAGTATTTT. Translating gives CASSYSGQGEPDTQYF.

The table lists this clone with a count of one. The chain carries TRBV5-5 and TRBJ1-4, with D unclear. Trimming shortened V by 0 bases and J by 8 bases, and 5 bases separated the two germline ends. This CDR3 comprises 12 residues. Germline V gene lookup returns CDR1 SGHKS and CDR2 YYEKEE (reference sequence). This chain's CDR3 is CASSLGEEKLFF. Here the CDR3 DNA reads TGTGCCAGCAGCTTGGGGGAGGAAAAACTGTTTTTT.

This clone came up once. The rearrangement joins TRBV6-5 to TRBJ2-7, with 7 bases that match TRBD1. The CDR3 sequence is 14 residues long. Trimming at V came to 5 bases and at J to 6 bases, leaving 10 bases not matched to a gene. Germline V gives CDR1 MNHEY, CDR2 SVGAGI. The CDR3 sequence is CASSHRGPSPEQYF. The CDR3 DNA follows: TGTGCCAGCAGTCACAGGGGCCCCTCCCCCGAGCAGTACTTC.

V gene TRBV4-1 combines with J gene TRBJ1-6; D not resolved. From germline, CDR1 is MGHRA and CDR2 YSYEKL. Trimming stripped 0 bases from V and 9 bases from J, with 12 bases between. The CDR3 extends over 15 amino acids. The CDR3 DNA is TGCGCCAGCAGCCAAGATCCCCCACGGGTTTCACCCCTCCACTTT. Encoded protein: CASSQDPPRVSPLHF.

This sequence joins TRBV6-1 and TRBJ2-1; 9 bases align to TRBD2. The CDR3 has 15 residues. Germline lookup yields CDR1 MNHNS and CDR2 SASEGT. V dropped 1 base and J dropped 8; count of bases not matched to a gene: 6. Written as DNA, the CDR3 is TGTGCCAGCAGTGAAGTCCCTAGCGGGGTCGATGAGCAGTTCTTC. Translated: CASSEVPSGVDEQFF.

This chain links TRBV30 with TRBJ1-4; possible D gene TRBD1, 5 bases. The V gene's germline CDR1 is GTSNPN and CDR2 SVGIG (reference sequence). The CDR3 totals 17 residues. Trimming removed 0 bases at V and 2 bases at J, with 16 bases between. This CDR3 reads CAWSVLGERGTNEKLFF. CDR3 in DNA: TGTGCCTGGAGTGTACTTGGGGAACGGGGGACTAATGAAAAACTGTTTTTT. Drawing the rest from reference TRBV30 and TRBJ1-4, the complete variable domain is SQTIHQWPATLVQPVGSPLSLECTVEGTSNPNLYWYRQAAGRGLQLLFYSVGIGQISSEVPQNLSASRPQDRQFILSSKKLLLSDSGFYLCAWSVLGERGTNEKLFFGSGTQLSVL.

Comments on this clone: A read error may account for a junction end that differs from germline. CDR3: CASSLMVTAPDF. The CDR3 bases are TGTGCCAGCAGCTTAATGGTAACAGCCCCAGACTTC. The chain uses TRBV7-9 and TRBJ2-5; D is unclear. The CDR3 length is 12 residues. Germline V CDR1 and CDR2: SEHNR, FQNEAQ (reference sequence).

This chain joins TRBV2 and TRBJ1-5; 7 positions agree with TRBD1. Germline CDR1 reads SNHLY; CDR2 reads FYNNEI. The CDR3 spans 14 residues. Trimming took 2 bases from V and 5 from J; bases not matched to a gene: 3. The CDR3 DNA sequence: TGTGCCAGCAGTGAATCCAGGGGGGATCAGCCCCAGCATTTT. Amino acids: CASSESRGDQPQHF.

The V and J genes are TRBV19 and TRBJ2-3; 8 positions agree with TRBD2. J gave up 2 bases and V 1 base, and 8 bases lay outside the gene matches. CDR3 length equals 17 residues. Per germline, CDR1 LNHDA and CDR2 SQIVND (reference sequence). The CDR3 loop reads CASSIVGSGTITDTQYF. In DNA form, the CDR3 reads TGTGCCAGTAGTATAGTAGGTAGCGGGACAATCACAGATACGCAGTATTTT. The full variable domain, in which reference TRBV19 and TRBJ2-3 provide the parts outside the CDR3, is DGGITQSPKYLFRKEGQNVTLSCEQNLNHDAMYWYRQDPGQGLRLIYYSQIVNDFQKGDIAEGYSVSREKKESFPLTVTSAQKNPTAFYLCASSIVGSGTITDTQYFGPGTRLTVL.

This chain connects TRBV18 to TRBJ2-7, with 11 bases identical to TRBD1. The CDR3 length is 15 residues. The trim removed 3 bases at V and 2 bases at J, leaving 3 bases unmatched. The V gene's germline CDR1 is KGHSH and CDR2 LQKENI. The DNA of the CDR3 is TGTGCCAGCTCACCTTCGGGACAGGGGGCCTACGAGCAGTACTTC. It yields the protein CASSPSGQGAYEQYF. Full variable domain (rest looked up from reference TRBV18 and TRBJ2-7): NAGVMQNPRHLVRRRGQEARLRCSPMKGHSHVYWYRQLPEEGLKFMVYLQKENIIDESGMPKERFSAEFPKEGPSILRIQQVVRGDSAAYFCASSPSGQGAYEQYFGPGTRLTVT.

The rearrangement links TRBV4-2 to TRBJ2-1; 11 nucleotides agree with TRBD2. There are 19 residues in the CDR3. The germline CDR1 and CDR2 sequences are LGHNA and YNFKEQ. Losses at the gene ends were 1 base for V and 5 bases for J; bases not matched to a gene: 13. DNA of the CDR3: TGTGCCAGCAGCCAAGGGTCCCAGCCTAGCGGGGGGTTCAACAATGAGCAGTTCTTC. The encoded protein is CASSQGSQPSGGFNNEQFF.

The chain combines TRBV5-4 with TRBJ2-2; 11 nucleotides match TRBD2. The germline gives CDR1 SGHNT, CDR2 YYREEE (reference sequence). The V segment lost 4 bases and the J segment 4 bases; nucleotides outside the gene matches: 6. This CDR3 is built from 16 residues. The CDR3 here is CASSRSTSGVTGELFF. Written as DNA, the CDR3 is TGTGCCAGCAGCCGCTCGACTAGCGGGGTCACCGGGGAGCTGTTTTTT.

The V and J genes are TRBV6-5 and TRBJ2-1; D remains ambiguous. Germline V CDR1 and CDR2: MNHEY, SVGAGI. The CDR3 spans 14 residues. The V end lost 0 bases, the J end lost 10 bases, and 13 bases lay between the germline ends. The DNA of the CDR3 is TGTGCCAGCAGTTACTCGAGCCTCCGTGAAGAGCAGTTCTTC. Translated: CASSYSSLREEQFF.